The present entry profiles one T cell receptor (beta chain) with its context. The specificity of this receptor is unknown. Base qualities are not provided; no much larger clone lies one nucleotide away. Receptor libraries were prepared by PCR. At the Johns Hopkins FTIC core, DNA from the cultured CD4+ T cells underwent TCR sequencing with the Oncomine TCR Beta short-read assay. The QIAamp micro DNA kit was used to extract genomic DNA from the cultured CD4+ T cells. Oncomine TCR Beta libraries from cultured CD4+ T cells were pooled using unique dual indexes and sequenced on an Illumina iSeq 100. The study's processing was this. Non-productive sequences were removed, and CDR3s not starting with C, not ending with F or W, or shorter than 7 amino acids were discarded. The MANAFEST web application was used to identify antigen-specific clonotypes by comparing peptide-stimulated wells against reference wells and other culture wells. For a clone to be called positive, the clone needed an FDR below 0.05, an odds ratio above 5, and a productive frequency above 0.1% in at least two of three replicate wells. Cross-reactive clonotypes were defined as significantly expanded in both SARS-CoV-2 spike wells and at least one common cold coronavirus spike condition. Using R version 3.6.1, CDR3 homology was evaluated through Levenshtein distances (stringdist) along with unrooted phylogenetic trees (ape). TCRdb reran the public reads through fastp at Q25 and MiXCR, keeping productive beta chains. Here each entry gathers all rows of one CDR3 protein and keeps the most common genes and DNA. In this record, the V and J calls reflect TCRdb's handling and not the investigators' own analysis. For this sample the table gives more than 13,000 distinct CDR3 sequences, of which around a fifth were detected only once. In total, the top ten clones hold roughly 12% of the sample.

The sample belongs to a study of vaccination and CD4 T cells after COVID-19 (dated by TCRdb to between 2022 and 2023). Describing the broader study: The convalescent cohort included six males and four females, with two Hispanic individuals, seven Caucasians, two Asians and one multiracial person. Participants got two doses of the Pfizer-BioNTech BNT162b2 vaccine (n=8) or two doses of the Moderna mRNA-1273 vaccine (n=2). Post-vaccine blood samples were obtained a median of about 77 days after the second vaccine dose, with a range of about 12 to 241 days. Control cultures used a CEFX viral epitope pool as positive control, an HIV-1 Nef peptide pool as negative control, or no peptide. Post-COVID blood samples were collected from convalescent patients a median of around 96 days after diagnosis, with a range of roughly 35 to 170 days. In 10 COVID-19 convalescent patients and a few infection-naive healthy vaccine recipients, researchers compared the spike-specific CD4+ TCR repertoire from before mRNA vaccination with the repertoire from after. The cultures were stimulated with overlapping spike peptide pools from SARS-CoV-2 and from the common cold coronaviruses HCoV-NL63, HCoV-OC43 and HCoV-229E. What the research found in general, with its limitations: In convalescent patients, a median roughly 88% of post-vaccine SARS-CoV-2-reactive clones were detected only after vaccination, suggesting vaccine-specific priming. Only a relatively small number of convalescent patients were included in the study, and early timepoints following natural infection were not analyzed. Nearly all vaccine-specific clones in convalescent patients (304 of 307) were mono-reactive for SARS-CoV-2 spike rather than cross-reactive with common cold coronaviruses. Although the median number of SARS-CoV-2-reactive clonotypes went up from 20 to 25 after infection to 30 to 45 after vaccination, the increase was not significant.

The treatment or condition label, read with the paper, signifies: roughly 10-day PBMC culture with coronavirus spike peptide pools or control peptides (ViraFEST assay). The ViraFEST assay was used in the study, in which antigen-specific T cells were expanded with peptide pools and expanded clonotypes were subsequently identified by TCR sequencing. Negative nucleocapsid antibody tests before and after vaccination confirmed that the healthy vaccine recipients had no prior SARS-CoV-2 infection. Each well held 2.2 million or so PBMCs cultured in IMDM containing approximately 5% human AB serum and approximately 9.8 IU/ml IL-2, with 8.5 to 10 ug/ml peptide pools added. Half of the culture medium was replaced with fresh IL-2-containing medium on days 3 and 7. After approximately 11 days of culture, CD4+ T cells were isolated by negative selection with the EasySep CD4+ T cell isolation kit. Ficoll-Paque Plus gradient centrifugation was used to isolate PBMCs from whole blood, and the isolated PBMCs were then either used fresh or cryopreserved at -140C. Each culture condition was generally run in triplicate wells.

Spanning cysteine to phenylalanine, the CDR3 consists of 15 amino acids. Just CDR3 DNA is preserved here, 45 bases in frame from base 1. V loses 6 bases at its end and J loses 4 bases; junction bases beyond the gene matches: 5. The germline V gene sets CDR1 to MNHNS and CDR2 to SASEGT. The source material was CD4+ T cells from blood, cultured in vitro, sampled before SARS-CoV-2 vaccination. Here the chain combines TRBV6-1 and TRBJ2-2; TRBD1 lines up with 10 middle nucleotides. The receptor was isolated from a human donor who received a COVID-19 vaccine. The DNA sequence reads TGTGCCAGCAGGACTTGGACAGGGGGCACCGGGGAGCTGTTTTTT. This is translated as CASRTWTGGTGELFF.